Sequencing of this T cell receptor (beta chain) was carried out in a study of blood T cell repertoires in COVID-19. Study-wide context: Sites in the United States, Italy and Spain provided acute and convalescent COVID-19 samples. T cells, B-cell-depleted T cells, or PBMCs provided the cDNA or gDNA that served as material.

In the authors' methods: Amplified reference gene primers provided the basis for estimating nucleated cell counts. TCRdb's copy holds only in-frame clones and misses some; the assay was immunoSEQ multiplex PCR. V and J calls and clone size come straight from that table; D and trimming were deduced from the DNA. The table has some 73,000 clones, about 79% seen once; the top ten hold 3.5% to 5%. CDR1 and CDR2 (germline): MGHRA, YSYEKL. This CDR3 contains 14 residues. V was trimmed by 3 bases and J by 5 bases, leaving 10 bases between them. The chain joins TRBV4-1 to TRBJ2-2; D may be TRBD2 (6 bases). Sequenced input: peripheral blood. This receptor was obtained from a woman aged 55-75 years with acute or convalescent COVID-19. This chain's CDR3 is CASSHDAGTGELFF. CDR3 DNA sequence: TGCGCCAGCAGCCATGACGCGGGGACCGGGGAGCTGTTTTTT.